The clone carrying this T cell receptor beta chain was seen a handful of times. The antigen remains undetermined. This sample is drawn from a study of T cell responses to AZD1222 COVID-19 vaccine. Study-wide results and caveats: Donors skewed white British and female; clonal diversity was possibly underestimated. Baseline seropositives among AZD1222 recipients totaled only 5 or 6.

CDR3 length equals 12 residues. The V end was cut by 3 bases, the J end by 5 bases, with 5 bases between. Using immunoSEQ multiplex PCR, the repertoire was profiled, and TCRdb retains in-frame clones only, with some absent. The sample contains some 150,000 clones, approximately 93% of which appear only once. V gene TRBV12-3 or TRBV12-4 combines with J gene TRBJ2-1, with unresolved D. The receptor was derived from an adult in good health. The material was peripheral blood, obtained on day 0 of AZD1222 vaccination. The CDR3 is CASSLWDNEQFF. The DNA of the CDR3 is TGTGCCAGCAGTTTGTGGGACAATGAGCAGTTCTTC.